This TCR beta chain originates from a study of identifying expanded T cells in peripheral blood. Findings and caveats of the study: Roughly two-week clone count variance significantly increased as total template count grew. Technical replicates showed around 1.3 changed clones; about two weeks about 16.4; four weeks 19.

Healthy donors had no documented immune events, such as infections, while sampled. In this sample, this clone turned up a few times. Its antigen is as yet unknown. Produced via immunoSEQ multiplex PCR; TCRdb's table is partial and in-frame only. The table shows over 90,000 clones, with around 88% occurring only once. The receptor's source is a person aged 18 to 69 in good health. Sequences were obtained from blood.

The CDR3 nucleotides are TGTGCCAGCAGCTTGAGGGGAAATTCACCCCTCCACTTT. This translates into CASSLRGNSPLHF. The genes are TRBV5-4 and TRBJ1-6, with D possibly being TRBD1 (5 bases). The CDR3 loop spans 13 amino acids. Germline-derived CDR1 and CDR2 are SGHNT and YYREEE (reference sequence). Deletions cut 1 base from V and 7 bases from J, with 6 bases between.